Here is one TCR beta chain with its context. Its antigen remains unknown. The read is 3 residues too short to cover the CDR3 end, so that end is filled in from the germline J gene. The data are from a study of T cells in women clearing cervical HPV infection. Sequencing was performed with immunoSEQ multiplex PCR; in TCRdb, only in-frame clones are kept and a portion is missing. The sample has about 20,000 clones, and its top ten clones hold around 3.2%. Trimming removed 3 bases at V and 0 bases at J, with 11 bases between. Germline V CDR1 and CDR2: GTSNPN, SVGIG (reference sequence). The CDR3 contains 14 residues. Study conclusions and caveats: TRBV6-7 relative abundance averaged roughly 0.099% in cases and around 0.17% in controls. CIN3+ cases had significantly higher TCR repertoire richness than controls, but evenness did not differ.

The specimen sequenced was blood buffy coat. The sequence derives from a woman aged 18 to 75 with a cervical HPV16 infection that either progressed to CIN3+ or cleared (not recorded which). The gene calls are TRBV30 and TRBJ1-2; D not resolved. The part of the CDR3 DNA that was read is TGTGCCTGGAGGCCACAACAGACTAACTATGGC. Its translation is CAWRPQQTNYG. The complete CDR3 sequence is CAWRPQQTNYGYTF.